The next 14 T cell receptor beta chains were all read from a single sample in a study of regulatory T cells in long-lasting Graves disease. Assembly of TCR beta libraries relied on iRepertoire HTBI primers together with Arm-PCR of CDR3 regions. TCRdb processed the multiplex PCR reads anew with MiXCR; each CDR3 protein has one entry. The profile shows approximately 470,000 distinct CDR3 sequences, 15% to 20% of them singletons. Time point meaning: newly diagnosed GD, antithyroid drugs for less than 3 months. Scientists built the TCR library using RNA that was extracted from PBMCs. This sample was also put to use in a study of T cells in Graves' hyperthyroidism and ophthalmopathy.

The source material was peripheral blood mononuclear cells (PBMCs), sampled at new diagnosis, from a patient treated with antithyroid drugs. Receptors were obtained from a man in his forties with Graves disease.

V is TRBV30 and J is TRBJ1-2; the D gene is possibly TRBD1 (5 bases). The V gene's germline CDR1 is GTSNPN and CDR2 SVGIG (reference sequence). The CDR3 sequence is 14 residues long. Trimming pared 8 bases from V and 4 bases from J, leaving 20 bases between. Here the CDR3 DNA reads TGTGCCCGCACTCCCCACTGGGGGAGCTATGGCTACACCTTC. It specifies CARTPHWGSYGYTF.

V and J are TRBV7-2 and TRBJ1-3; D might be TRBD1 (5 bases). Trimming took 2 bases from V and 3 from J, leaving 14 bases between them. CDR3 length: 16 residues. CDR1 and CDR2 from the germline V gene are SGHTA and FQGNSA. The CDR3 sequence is CASSLSFTGRGNTIYF. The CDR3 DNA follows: TGTGCCAGCAGCTTATCCTTTACAGGCCGTGGAAACACCATATATTTT. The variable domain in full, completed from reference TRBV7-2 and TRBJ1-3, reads GAGVSQSPSNKVTEKGKDVELRCDPISGHTALYWYRQSLGQGLEFLIYFQGNSAPDKSGLPSDRFSAERTGGSVSTLTIQRTQQEDSAVYLCASSLSFTGRGNTIYFGEGSWLTVV.

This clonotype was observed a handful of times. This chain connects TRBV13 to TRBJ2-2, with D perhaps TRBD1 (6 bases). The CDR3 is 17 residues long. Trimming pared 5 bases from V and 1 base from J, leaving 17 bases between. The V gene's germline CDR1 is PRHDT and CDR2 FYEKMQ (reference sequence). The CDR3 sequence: CASSPPWGTLNTGELFF. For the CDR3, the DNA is TGTGCCAGCAGCCCCCCCTGGGGGACATTGAACACCGGGGAGCTGTTTTTT.

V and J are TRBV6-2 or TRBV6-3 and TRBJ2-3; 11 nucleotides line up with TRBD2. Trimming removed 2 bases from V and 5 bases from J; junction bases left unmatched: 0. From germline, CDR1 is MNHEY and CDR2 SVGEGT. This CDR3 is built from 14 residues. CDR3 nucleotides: TGTGCCAGCAGTTACACTAGCGGGAGAGATACGCAGTATTTT. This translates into CASSYTSGRDTQYF.

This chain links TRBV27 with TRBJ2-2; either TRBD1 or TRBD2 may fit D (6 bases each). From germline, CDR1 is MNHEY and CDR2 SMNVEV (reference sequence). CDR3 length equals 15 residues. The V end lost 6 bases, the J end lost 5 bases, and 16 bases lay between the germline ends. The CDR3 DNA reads TGTGCCAGCAGACAGCGGGCAGGGGTAACCGGGGAGCTGTTTTTT. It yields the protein CASRQRAGVTGELFF.

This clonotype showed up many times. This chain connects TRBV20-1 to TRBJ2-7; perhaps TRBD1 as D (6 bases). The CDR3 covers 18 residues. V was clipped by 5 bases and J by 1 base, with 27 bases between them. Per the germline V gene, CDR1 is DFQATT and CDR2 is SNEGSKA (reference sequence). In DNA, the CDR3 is TGCAGTGCTGAAGGTGGGGGCACACTAAAGGCTACGTCCTACGAGCAGTACTTC. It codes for CSAEGGGTLKATSYEQYF.

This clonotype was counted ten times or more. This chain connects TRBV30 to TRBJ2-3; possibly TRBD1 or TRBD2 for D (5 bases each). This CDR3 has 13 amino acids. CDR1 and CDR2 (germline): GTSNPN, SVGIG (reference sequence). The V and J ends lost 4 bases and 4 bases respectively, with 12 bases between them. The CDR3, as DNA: TGTGCCTGGAATGGGGGAATGCCAGATACGCAGTATTTT. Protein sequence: CAWNGGMPDTQYF.

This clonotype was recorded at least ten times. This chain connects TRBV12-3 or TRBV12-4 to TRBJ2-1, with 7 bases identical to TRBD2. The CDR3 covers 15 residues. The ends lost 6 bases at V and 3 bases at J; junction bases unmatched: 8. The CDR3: CASSFKRDYYNEQFF. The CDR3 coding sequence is TGTGCCAGCAGCTTCAAGCGGGATTACTACAATGAGCAGTTCTTC.

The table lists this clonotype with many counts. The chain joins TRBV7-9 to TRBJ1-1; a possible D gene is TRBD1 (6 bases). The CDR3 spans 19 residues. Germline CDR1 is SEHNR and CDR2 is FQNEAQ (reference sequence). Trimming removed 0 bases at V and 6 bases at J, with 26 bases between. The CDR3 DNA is TGTGCCAGCAGCTTAGCGGGAGGCAGGGGATACTCTTCTCAGCCTGAAGCTTTCTTT. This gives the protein CASSLAGGRGYSSQPEAFF.

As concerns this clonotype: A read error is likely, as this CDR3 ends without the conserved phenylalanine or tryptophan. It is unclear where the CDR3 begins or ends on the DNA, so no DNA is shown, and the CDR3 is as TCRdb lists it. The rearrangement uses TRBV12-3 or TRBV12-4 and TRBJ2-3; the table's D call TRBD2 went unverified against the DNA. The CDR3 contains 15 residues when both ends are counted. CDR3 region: CASSARNYYEQYFGP.

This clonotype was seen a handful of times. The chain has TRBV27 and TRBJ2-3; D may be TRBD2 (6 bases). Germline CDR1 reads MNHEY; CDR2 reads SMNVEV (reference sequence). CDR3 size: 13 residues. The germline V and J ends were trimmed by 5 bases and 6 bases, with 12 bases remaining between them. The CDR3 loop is CASSPREMDTQYF. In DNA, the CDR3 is TGTGCCAGCAGTCCTCGGGAGATGGATACGCAGTATTTT.

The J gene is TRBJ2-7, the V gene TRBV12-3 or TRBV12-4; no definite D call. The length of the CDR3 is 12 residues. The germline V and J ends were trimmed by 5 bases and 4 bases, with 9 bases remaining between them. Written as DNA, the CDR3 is TGTGCCAGCAGTGTCGTGACATACGAGCAGTACTTC. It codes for CASSVVTYEQYF.

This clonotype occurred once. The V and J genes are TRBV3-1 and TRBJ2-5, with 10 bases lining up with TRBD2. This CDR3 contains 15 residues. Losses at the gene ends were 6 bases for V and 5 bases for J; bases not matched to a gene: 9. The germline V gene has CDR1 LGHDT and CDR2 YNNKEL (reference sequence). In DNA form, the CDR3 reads TGTGCCAGCAGTTTCGGGACTAGCGCGGGTGAGACCCAGTACTTC. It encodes CASSFGTSAGETQYF.

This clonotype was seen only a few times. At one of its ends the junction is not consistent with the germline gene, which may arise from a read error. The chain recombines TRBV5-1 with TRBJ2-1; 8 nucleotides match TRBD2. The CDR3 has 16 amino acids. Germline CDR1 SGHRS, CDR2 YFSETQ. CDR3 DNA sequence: TGCGCCAGCAGCTTGACCGCGGGAGGACCCTACGATGAGCAGTTCTTC. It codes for CASSLTAGGPYDEQFF.